Listed below are T cell receptor beta chains from one sample, sequenced in a study of shared clonotypes between healthy human individuals. Assay: immunoSEQ multiplex PCR; the TCRdb copy retains only in-frame clones and omits some. The sample records about 2.2 million clones, 93% being singletons. The sample consisted of naive CD8+ T cells from PBMCs. The receptor source for this set is a man aged 18 to 29 in good health. Some clones in this sample may be carry-over from other donors' samples. The CDR3 runs from the conserved cysteine through the conserved F or W. Size is stated for part of the rows, as once, few or many counts, or as a class when the clone is expanded.

J gene | clone size | V gene | CDR3 protein
TRBJ1-1 | - | TRBV27 | CASSLGSNTEAFF
TRBJ2-7 | - | TRBV18 | CASSPRGLAGVSSYEQYF
TRBJ2-2 | - | TRBV28 | CASSPHGLAGTGELFF
TRBJ1-5 | - | TRBV19 | CAGGTGFNQPQHF
TRBJ2-1 | once | TRBV7-8 | CASSLDPGLAEQLSYNEQFF
TRBJ2-7 | - | TRBV7-8 | CASSCEEGPHCYEQYF
TRBJ2-3 | - | TRBV13 | CASSPWTMSTDTQYF
TRBJ2-7 | - | TRBV11-2 | CASSDRQGRNEQYF
TRBJ1-1 | once | TRBV11-2 | CASSSDGLEAFF
TRBJ2-7 | - | TRBV6-1 | CASRQGRDYEQYF
TRBJ1-1 | once | TRBV9 | CASSGNREEPLRNTEAFF
TRBJ2-7 | - | TRBV23-1 | CASSQSGRGDLSYEQYF
TRBJ2-4 | - | TRBV14 | CASSLRGSTNIQYF
TRBJ2-3 | - | TRBV7-9 | CASSSREGQTDTQYF
TRBJ1-2 | - | TRBV5-1 | CASSSENYGYTF
TRBJ2-2 | - | TRBV4-3 | CASSQEEGNTGELFF
TRBJ2-6 | - | TRBV9 | CASSVESGGFTGANVLTF
TRBJ2-7 | - | TRBV2 | CASRAGHEQYF
TRBJ2-3 | - | TRBV9 | CASSVADSRGDTQYF
TRBJ2-7 | few | TRBV21-1 | CASSNARDSPSPYEQYF
TRBJ2-1 | - | TRBV4-1 | CASSQVEGPLYNEQFF
TRBJ1-2 | - | TRBV6-1 | CATRNYGYTF
TRBJ2-7 | - | TRBV2 | CASSEPSGGISSYEQYF
TRBJ1-2 | few | TRBV19 | CASSQWTGDGYTF
TRBJ2-7 | - | TRBV11-2 | CASSLGAGGRYEQYF
TRBJ1-5 | - | TRBV28 | CASGNRMNQPQHF
TRBJ2-1 | - | TRBV7-3 | CASSPRGLGNEQFF
TRBJ2-7 | - | TRBV4-3 | CASSQEIAYEQYF
TRBJ2-5 | - | TRBV27 | CASSLSVGDREGETQYF
TRBJ1-1 | - | TRBV10-3 | CAITNSGGTGGAGTEAFF
TRBJ2-2 | once | TRBV7-6 | CASSEGLNTGELFF
TRBJ2-7 | - | TRBV19 | CASSIGNRGYEQYF
TRBJ2-7 | - | TRBV27 | CASSLRVTSIYEQYF
TRBJ2-7 | - | TRBV29-1 | CSVVAFYEQYF
TRBJ2-2 | - | TRBV9 | CASSVERGVRTGELFF
TRBJ2-1 | - | TRBV7-9 | CASSFGTRGEQFF
TRBJ1-3 | - | TRBV4-3 | CASSLGTGSGNTIYF
TRBJ2-5 | - | TRBV13 | CASSLGPGGSFLETQYF
TRBJ2-7 | - | TRBV19 | CASSIGLADSYEQYF
TRBJ2-7 | - | TRBV4-3 | CASSQGAGGEYEQYF
TRBJ2-3 | - | TRBV6-5 | CASSPRDRVGDTQYF
TRBJ2-4 | - | TRBV15 | CATNDPGHIQYF
TRBJ2-3 | - | TRBV6-6 | CASTLLGTGFTDTQYF
TRBJ1-2 | - | TRBV5-6 | CASSLGTGGAYGYTF
TRBJ2-5 | - | TRBV10-3 | CAISDGLAGEDETQYF
TRBJ1-2 | - | TRBV27 | CASSWGQGWNGYTF
TRBJ2-5 | - | TRBV25-1 | CASSVRQIYQETQYF